Each of the 19 T cell receptor beta chains below was sequenced from the same sample in a study of shared clonotypes between healthy human individuals. TCRdb keeps only in-frame clones here, not all; method: immunoSEQ multiplex PCR. Of 2 million to 3 million clones in the sample, 93% were seen once. Sequencing was performed on naive CD4+ T cells from PBMCs. Subset given: CD45RA+ positively selected. The receptors originated from a man aged 18 to 30 in good health. Some clones in this sample may be carry-over from other donors' samples.

This clone was counted between two and nine times. The DNA of the CDR3 is TGCAGCGTTGATGGCACTGAAGCTTTCTTT. Protein product: CSVDGTEAFF. The chain couples TRBV29-1 to TRBJ1-1, with unresolved D. Trimming pared 3 bases from V and 4 bases from J, leaving 3 bases between. Looked up from germline, CDR1 is SQVTM and CDR2 is ANQGSEA. The CDR3 has 10 amino acids.

The chain carries TRBV15 and TRBJ1-2, with D possibly being TRBD1 (5 bases). The V gene's germline CDR1 is LNHNV and CDR2 YYDKDF (reference sequence). This CDR3 spans 12 amino acids. Trimming cost V 8 bases and J 3 bases, with 10 bases left between them. The CDR3 DNA reads as TGTGCCACCCATGAGGGGTACTATGGCTACACCTTC. This translates into CATHEGYYGYTF.

Note on this clone: Distinct nucleotide sequences in the sample also encode this CDR3. The chain links TRBV6-1 to TRBJ2-2, with 8 bases fitting TRBD1. This CDR3 has 15 residues. V lost 4 bases and J lost 4; bases outside the gene matches: 5. The germline V gene has CDR1 MNHNS and CDR2 SASEGT. The CDR3 sequence is CASSGQGAVTGELFF. The CDR3 nucleotides are TGTGCCAGCAGTGGTCAGGGGGCGGTCACCGGGGAGCTGTTTTTT.

The gene calls are TRBV15 and TRBJ2-7; possibly TRBD2 for D (6 bases). This CDR3 region has 15 residues. Trimming shortened V by 0 bases and J by 4 bases, and 13 bases separated the two germline ends. CDR1 is LNHNV, CDR2 YYDKDF, per germline (reference sequence). The DNA of the CDR3 is TGTGCCACCAGCAGAGACGGCGGGATTATTTACGAGCAGTACTTC. Amino acid sequence: CATSRDGGIIYEQYF.

The chain has TRBV10-3 and TRBJ2-5, with D perhaps matching TRBD1 (6 bases). The CDR3 is 15 residues long. The ends were cut back, 0 bases at V and 5 bases at J, with 13 bases in the middle. Germline loops: CDR1 ENHRY, CDR2 SYGVKD. In nucleotides, the CDR3 is TGTGCCATCAGTGAGTCGAACAGGGCAGGCGAGACCCAGTACTTC. Protein sequence: CAISESNRAGETQYF.

The chain combines TRBV7-2 with TRBJ1-1, with D possibly matching TRBD1 (5 bases). Trimming removed 2 bases at V and 1 base at J, with 14 bases between. From germline, CDR1 is SGHTA and CDR2 FQGNSA. This CDR3 comprises 16 residues. This chain's CDR3 is CASSLFRGVGNTEAFF. CDR3 nucleotides: TGTGCCAGCAGCTTATTCCGGGGCGTGGGGAACACTGAAGCTTTCTTT.

The chain carries TRBV28 and TRBJ2-7, with D maybe TRBD1 (6 bases). The germline gives CDR1 MDHEN, CDR2 SYDVKM. Trimming left V 7 bases short and J 2 bases short, with 12 bases between. CDR3 length equals 13 residues. CDR3 DNA: TGTGCCAGCATACGGACAGAAACCTACGAGCAGTACTTC. This gives the protein CASIRTETYEQYF.

This chain connects TRBV11-2 to TRBJ1-1; D uncertain. The CDR3 sequence is 12 residues long. Germline V CDR1 and CDR2: SGHAT, FQNNGV. Trimming removed 1 base at V and 4 bases at J, with 4 bases between. The CDR3 bases are TGTGCCAGCAGCTTAGTGCTCACTGAAGCTTTCTTT. It specifies CASSLVLTEAFF.

The chain carries TRBV5-1 and TRBJ2-1; no definite D call. Germline V gene sequence: CDR1 SGHRS, CDR2 YFSETQ. This CDR3 region has 15 residues. Trimming left V 0 bases short and J 8 bases short, with 15 bases between. CDR3: CASSLEGTPWDEQFF. CDR3 in DNA: TGCGCCAGCAGCTTGGAGGGAACCCCTTGGGATGAGCAGTTCTTC.

This rearrangement joins TRBV25-1 to TRBJ1-2; D is possibly TRBD1 (5 bases). With 5 bases removed from V and 3 bases from J, the gap between germline ends came to 16 bases. The CDR3 is 15 amino acids. CDR1 is MGHDK and CDR2 is SYGVNS in the germline V gene. This CDR3 reads CASSSGLRAHYGYTF. The DNA of the CDR3 is TGTGCCAGCAGTTCGGGTCTCAGGGCCCACTATGGCTACACCTTC.

The rearrangement joins TRBV30 to TRBJ2-3; 10 bases are a match to TRBD1. CDR1 is GTSNPN, CDR2 SVGIG, per germline (reference sequence). V dropped 4 bases and J dropped 1; count of bases not matched to a gene: 2. The length of the CDR3 is 14 residues. CDR3 loop: CAWKTGGRTDTQYF. DNA for the CDR3: TGTGCCTGGAAGACAGGGGGCCGCACAGATACGCAGTATTTT.

CDR3 protein: CSAPSGRGEFF. DNA of the CDR3: TGCAGTGCACCTAGCGGGAGAGGAGAGTTCTTC. The rearrangement links TRBV20-1 to TRBJ2-1; TRBD2 matches 10 bases. Germline V gene sequence: CDR1 DFQATT, CDR2 SNEGSKA (reference sequence). With V trimmed by 6 bases and J by 14 bases, 7 bases remained unmatched. The CDR3 totals 11 residues.

V usage is TRBV6-1 and J usage is TRBJ1-3, with unresolved D. The V end lost 2 bases, the J end lost 7 bases, and 9 bases lay between the germline ends. CDR3 length: 13 amino acids. Germline lookup yields CDR1 MNHNS and CDR2 SASEGT. The DNA of the CDR3 is TGTGCCAGCAGTGAATTGAGGGTTAACACCATATATTTT. Amino acids: CASSELRVNTIYF.

The chain carries TRBV7-8 and TRBJ1-2; 8 bases align to TRBD1. The junction had 9 bases not matched to a gene; V was cut back by 5 bases and J by 7 bases. The CDR3 consists of 14 residues. Germline lookup yields CDR1 SGHVS and CDR2 FQNEAQ. The CDR3 nucleotides are TGTGCCAGCAGCCCTCGGACAGGGCGGTCTGGCTACACCTTC. Translation gives CASSPRTGRSGYTF.

V and J are TRBV19 and TRBJ2-1; 7 bases match TRBD2. V shed 8 bases, J shed 9 bases, and the junction held 10 bases outside the gene matches. CDR3 length: 13 residues. Germline V CDR1 and CDR2: LNHDA, SQIVND (reference sequence). The CDR3 DNA follows: TGTGCCAGTTTATTAGCGGGTCGGGGTGAGCAGTTCTTC. Its protein product is CASLLAGRGEQFF.

This clone was counted once. The rearrangement joins TRBV5-1 to TRBJ1-1; D is undetermined. The V and J ends lost 0 bases and 2 bases respectively, with 8 bases between them. This CDR3 has 14 residues. Germline V gene data show CDR1 as SGHRS and CDR2 as YFSETQ. CDR3 DNA: TGCGCCAGCAGCTTGGAGGTCCGTAACACTGAAGCTTTCTTT. Translating it yields CASSLEVRNTEAFF. The variable domain in full, completed from reference TRBV5-1 and TRBJ1-1, reads KAGVTQTPRYLIKTRGQQVTLSCSPISGHRSVSWYQQTPGQGLQFLFEYFSETQRNKGNFPGRFSGRQFSNSRSEMNVSTLELGDSALYLCASSLEVRNTEAFFGQGTRLTVV.

The chain carries TRBV28 and TRBJ2-7; the D gene is possibly TRBD1 (5 bases). V was shortened by 5 bases and J by 4 bases, with 12 bases between the two germline ends. The germline gives CDR1 MDHEN, CDR2 SYDVKM. There are 13 residues in the CDR3. The CDR3 sequence: CASSTPGQYEQYF. As DNA, the CDR3 is TGTGCCAGCAGTACCCCAGGGCAGTACGAGCAGTACTTC.

This clone was detected only once. V usage is TRBV30 and J usage is TRBJ2-1; 7 nucleotides agree with TRBD2. This CDR3 is 16 amino acids long. With V trimmed by 5 bases and J by 5 bases, 15 bases remained unmatched. Per germline, CDR1 GTSNPN and CDR2 SVGIG (reference sequence). The CDR3 spells CAWEWGGAVRDNEQFF. In DNA, the CDR3 is TGTGCCTGGGAATGGGGAGGGGCCGTCCGAGACAATGAGCAGTTCTTC.

The chain carries TRBV11-3 and TRBJ2-1; weak D call: TRBD2 (5 bases). The CDR3 totals 14 residues. The ends were cut back, 5 bases at V and 9 bases at J, with 17 bases in the middle. Germline V CDR1 and CDR2: SGHNT, YENEEA. The CDR3 nucleotides read TGTGCCAGCAGCCCGGGGTTGGGCAGCACTGAGCAGTTCTTC. Translation: CASSPGLGSTEQFF.